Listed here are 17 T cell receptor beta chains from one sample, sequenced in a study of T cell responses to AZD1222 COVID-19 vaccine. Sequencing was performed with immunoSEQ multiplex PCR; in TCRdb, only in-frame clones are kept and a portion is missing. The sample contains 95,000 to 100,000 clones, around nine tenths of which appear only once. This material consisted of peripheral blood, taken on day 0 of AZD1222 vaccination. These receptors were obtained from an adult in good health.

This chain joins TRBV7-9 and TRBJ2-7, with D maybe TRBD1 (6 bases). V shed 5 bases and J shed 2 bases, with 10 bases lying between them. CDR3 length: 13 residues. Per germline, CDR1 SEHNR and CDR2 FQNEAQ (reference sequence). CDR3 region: CASSNTGTYEQYF. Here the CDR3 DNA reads TGTGCCAGCAGCAATACAGGGACCTACGAGCAGTACTTC.

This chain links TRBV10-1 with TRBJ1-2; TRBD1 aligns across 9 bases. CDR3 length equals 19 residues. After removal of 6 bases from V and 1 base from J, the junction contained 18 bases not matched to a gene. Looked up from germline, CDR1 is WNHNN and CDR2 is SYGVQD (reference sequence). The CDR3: CASRGSNRGQYYGNYGYTF. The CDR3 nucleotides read TGCGCCAGCAGGGGGTCGAACAGGGGGCAGTATTATGGTAACTATGGCTACACCTTC.

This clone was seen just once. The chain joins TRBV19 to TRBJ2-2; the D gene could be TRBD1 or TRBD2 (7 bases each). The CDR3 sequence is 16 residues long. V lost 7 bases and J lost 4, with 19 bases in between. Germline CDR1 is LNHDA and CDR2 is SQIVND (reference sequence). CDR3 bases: TGTGCCAGTACCGCCGGACTAGGGGGCGGCACCGGGGAGCTGTTTTTT. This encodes CASTAGLGGGTGELFF.

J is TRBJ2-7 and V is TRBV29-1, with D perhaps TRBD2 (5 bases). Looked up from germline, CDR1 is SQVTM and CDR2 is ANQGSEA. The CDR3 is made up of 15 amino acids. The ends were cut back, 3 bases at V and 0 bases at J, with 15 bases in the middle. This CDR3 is CSVESSRESSYEQYF. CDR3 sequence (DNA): TGCAGCGTTGAGTCATCCCGGGAAAGCTCCTACGAGCAGTACTTC.

The CDR3 loop reads CASSLFPAGTANTGELFF. The CDR3 region has the DNA TGCGCCAGCAGTTTATTTCCCGCCGGGACAGCCAACACCGGGGAGCTGTTTTTT. V usage is TRBV5-1 and J usage is TRBJ2-2; 7 bases are a match to TRBD1. V shed 5 bases and J 2 bases; nucleotides not matched to a gene: 15. CDR1 and CDR2 (germline): SGHRS, YFSETQ. The CDR3 sequence is 18 residues long.

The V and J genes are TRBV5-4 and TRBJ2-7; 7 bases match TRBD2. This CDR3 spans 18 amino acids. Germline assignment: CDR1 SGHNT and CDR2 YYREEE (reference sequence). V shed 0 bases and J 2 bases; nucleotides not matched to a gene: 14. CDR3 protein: CASSLVPQRAGAAYEQYF. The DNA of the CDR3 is TGTGCCAGCAGCTTGGTTCCCCAAAGGGCGGGAGCCGCCTACGAGCAGTACTTC.

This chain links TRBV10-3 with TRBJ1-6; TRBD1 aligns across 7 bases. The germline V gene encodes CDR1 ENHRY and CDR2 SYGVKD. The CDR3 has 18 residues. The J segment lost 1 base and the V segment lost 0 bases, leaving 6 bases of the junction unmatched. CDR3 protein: CAISESGTVGSYNSPLHF. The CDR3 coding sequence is TGTGCCATCAGTGAGTCAGGGACAGTCGGATCCTATAATTCACCCCTCCACTTT.

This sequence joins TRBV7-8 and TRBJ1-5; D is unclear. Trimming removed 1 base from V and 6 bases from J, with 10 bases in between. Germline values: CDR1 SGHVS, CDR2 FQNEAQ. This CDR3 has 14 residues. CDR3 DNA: TGTGCCAGCAGCTTAGATAGGGATGCTCAGCCCCAGCATTTT. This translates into CASSLDRDAQPQHF.

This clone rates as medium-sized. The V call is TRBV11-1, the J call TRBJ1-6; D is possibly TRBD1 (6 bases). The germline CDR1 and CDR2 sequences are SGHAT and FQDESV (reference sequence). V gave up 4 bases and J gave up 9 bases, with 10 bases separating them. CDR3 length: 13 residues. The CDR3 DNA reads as TGTGCCAGCAGCTACAGGGTTGGTTCACCCCTCCACTTT. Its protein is CASSYRVGSPLHF.

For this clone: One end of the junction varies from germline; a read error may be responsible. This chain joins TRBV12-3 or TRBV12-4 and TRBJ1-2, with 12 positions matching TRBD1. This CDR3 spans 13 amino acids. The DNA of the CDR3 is TGTGCCAGCAGTTTAGGGGGACAGGGGGCGCGCCCCTTC. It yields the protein CASSLGGQGARPF.

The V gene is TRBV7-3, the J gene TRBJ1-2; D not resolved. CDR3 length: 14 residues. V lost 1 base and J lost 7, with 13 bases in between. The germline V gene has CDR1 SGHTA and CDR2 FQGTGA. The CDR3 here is CASSLSHTESGYTF. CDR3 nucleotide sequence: TGTGCCAGCAGCTTAAGTCACACAGAGTCTGGCTACACCTTC. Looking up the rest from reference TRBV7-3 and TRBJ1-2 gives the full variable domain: GAGVSQTPSNKVTEKGKYVELRCDPISGHTALYWYRQSLGQGPEFLIYFQGTGAADDSGLPNDRFFAVRPEGSVSTLKIQRTERGDSAVYLCASSLSHTESGYTFGSGTRLTVV.

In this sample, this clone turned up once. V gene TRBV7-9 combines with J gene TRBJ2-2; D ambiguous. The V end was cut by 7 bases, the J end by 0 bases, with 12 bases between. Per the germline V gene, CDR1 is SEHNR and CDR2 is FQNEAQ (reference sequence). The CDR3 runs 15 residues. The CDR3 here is CASMGWGANTGELFF. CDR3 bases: TGTGCCAGCATGGGGTGGGGTGCGAACACCGGGGAGCTGTTTTTT.

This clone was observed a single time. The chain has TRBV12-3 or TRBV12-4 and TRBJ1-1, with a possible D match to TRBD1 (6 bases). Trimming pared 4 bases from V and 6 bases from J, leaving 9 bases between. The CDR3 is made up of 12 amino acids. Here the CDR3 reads CASSSDSAEAFF. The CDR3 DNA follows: TGTGCCAGCAGTTCGGACAGTGCTGAAGCTTTCTTT.

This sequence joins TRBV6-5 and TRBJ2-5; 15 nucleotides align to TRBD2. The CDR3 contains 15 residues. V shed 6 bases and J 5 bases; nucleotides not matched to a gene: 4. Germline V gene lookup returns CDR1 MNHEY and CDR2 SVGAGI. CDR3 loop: CASRRTSGGAETQYF. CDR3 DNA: TGTGCCAGCAGACGGACTAGCGGGGGGGCGGAGACCCAGTACTTC.

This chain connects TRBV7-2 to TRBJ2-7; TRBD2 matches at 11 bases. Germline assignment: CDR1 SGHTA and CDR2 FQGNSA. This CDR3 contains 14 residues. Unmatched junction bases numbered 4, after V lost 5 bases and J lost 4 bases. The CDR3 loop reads CASSIGTSGYEQYF. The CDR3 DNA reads TGTGCCAGCAGCATAGGGACTAGCGGTTACGAGCAGTACTTC.

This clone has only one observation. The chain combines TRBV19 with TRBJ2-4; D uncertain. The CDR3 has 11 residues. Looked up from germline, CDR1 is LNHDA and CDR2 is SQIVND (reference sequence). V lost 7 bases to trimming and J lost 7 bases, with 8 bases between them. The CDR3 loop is CASKRMNIQYF. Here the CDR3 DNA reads TGTGCCAGTAAGCGAATGAACATTCAGTACTTC. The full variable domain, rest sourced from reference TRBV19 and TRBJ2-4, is DGGITQSPKYLFRKEGQNVTLSCEQNLNHDAMYWYRQDPGQGLRLIYYSQIVNDFQKGDIAEGYSVSREKKESFPLTVTSAQKNPTAFYLCASKRMNIQYFGAGTRLSVL.

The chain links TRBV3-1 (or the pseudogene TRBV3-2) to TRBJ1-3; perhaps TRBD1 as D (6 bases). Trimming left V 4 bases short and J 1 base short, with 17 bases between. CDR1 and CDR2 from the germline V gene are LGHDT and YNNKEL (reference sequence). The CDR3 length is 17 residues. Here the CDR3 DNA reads TGTGCCAGCAGCCCTTGGGGGGCCCATCTATCTGGAAACACCATATATTTT. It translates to CASSPWGAHLSGNTIYF.